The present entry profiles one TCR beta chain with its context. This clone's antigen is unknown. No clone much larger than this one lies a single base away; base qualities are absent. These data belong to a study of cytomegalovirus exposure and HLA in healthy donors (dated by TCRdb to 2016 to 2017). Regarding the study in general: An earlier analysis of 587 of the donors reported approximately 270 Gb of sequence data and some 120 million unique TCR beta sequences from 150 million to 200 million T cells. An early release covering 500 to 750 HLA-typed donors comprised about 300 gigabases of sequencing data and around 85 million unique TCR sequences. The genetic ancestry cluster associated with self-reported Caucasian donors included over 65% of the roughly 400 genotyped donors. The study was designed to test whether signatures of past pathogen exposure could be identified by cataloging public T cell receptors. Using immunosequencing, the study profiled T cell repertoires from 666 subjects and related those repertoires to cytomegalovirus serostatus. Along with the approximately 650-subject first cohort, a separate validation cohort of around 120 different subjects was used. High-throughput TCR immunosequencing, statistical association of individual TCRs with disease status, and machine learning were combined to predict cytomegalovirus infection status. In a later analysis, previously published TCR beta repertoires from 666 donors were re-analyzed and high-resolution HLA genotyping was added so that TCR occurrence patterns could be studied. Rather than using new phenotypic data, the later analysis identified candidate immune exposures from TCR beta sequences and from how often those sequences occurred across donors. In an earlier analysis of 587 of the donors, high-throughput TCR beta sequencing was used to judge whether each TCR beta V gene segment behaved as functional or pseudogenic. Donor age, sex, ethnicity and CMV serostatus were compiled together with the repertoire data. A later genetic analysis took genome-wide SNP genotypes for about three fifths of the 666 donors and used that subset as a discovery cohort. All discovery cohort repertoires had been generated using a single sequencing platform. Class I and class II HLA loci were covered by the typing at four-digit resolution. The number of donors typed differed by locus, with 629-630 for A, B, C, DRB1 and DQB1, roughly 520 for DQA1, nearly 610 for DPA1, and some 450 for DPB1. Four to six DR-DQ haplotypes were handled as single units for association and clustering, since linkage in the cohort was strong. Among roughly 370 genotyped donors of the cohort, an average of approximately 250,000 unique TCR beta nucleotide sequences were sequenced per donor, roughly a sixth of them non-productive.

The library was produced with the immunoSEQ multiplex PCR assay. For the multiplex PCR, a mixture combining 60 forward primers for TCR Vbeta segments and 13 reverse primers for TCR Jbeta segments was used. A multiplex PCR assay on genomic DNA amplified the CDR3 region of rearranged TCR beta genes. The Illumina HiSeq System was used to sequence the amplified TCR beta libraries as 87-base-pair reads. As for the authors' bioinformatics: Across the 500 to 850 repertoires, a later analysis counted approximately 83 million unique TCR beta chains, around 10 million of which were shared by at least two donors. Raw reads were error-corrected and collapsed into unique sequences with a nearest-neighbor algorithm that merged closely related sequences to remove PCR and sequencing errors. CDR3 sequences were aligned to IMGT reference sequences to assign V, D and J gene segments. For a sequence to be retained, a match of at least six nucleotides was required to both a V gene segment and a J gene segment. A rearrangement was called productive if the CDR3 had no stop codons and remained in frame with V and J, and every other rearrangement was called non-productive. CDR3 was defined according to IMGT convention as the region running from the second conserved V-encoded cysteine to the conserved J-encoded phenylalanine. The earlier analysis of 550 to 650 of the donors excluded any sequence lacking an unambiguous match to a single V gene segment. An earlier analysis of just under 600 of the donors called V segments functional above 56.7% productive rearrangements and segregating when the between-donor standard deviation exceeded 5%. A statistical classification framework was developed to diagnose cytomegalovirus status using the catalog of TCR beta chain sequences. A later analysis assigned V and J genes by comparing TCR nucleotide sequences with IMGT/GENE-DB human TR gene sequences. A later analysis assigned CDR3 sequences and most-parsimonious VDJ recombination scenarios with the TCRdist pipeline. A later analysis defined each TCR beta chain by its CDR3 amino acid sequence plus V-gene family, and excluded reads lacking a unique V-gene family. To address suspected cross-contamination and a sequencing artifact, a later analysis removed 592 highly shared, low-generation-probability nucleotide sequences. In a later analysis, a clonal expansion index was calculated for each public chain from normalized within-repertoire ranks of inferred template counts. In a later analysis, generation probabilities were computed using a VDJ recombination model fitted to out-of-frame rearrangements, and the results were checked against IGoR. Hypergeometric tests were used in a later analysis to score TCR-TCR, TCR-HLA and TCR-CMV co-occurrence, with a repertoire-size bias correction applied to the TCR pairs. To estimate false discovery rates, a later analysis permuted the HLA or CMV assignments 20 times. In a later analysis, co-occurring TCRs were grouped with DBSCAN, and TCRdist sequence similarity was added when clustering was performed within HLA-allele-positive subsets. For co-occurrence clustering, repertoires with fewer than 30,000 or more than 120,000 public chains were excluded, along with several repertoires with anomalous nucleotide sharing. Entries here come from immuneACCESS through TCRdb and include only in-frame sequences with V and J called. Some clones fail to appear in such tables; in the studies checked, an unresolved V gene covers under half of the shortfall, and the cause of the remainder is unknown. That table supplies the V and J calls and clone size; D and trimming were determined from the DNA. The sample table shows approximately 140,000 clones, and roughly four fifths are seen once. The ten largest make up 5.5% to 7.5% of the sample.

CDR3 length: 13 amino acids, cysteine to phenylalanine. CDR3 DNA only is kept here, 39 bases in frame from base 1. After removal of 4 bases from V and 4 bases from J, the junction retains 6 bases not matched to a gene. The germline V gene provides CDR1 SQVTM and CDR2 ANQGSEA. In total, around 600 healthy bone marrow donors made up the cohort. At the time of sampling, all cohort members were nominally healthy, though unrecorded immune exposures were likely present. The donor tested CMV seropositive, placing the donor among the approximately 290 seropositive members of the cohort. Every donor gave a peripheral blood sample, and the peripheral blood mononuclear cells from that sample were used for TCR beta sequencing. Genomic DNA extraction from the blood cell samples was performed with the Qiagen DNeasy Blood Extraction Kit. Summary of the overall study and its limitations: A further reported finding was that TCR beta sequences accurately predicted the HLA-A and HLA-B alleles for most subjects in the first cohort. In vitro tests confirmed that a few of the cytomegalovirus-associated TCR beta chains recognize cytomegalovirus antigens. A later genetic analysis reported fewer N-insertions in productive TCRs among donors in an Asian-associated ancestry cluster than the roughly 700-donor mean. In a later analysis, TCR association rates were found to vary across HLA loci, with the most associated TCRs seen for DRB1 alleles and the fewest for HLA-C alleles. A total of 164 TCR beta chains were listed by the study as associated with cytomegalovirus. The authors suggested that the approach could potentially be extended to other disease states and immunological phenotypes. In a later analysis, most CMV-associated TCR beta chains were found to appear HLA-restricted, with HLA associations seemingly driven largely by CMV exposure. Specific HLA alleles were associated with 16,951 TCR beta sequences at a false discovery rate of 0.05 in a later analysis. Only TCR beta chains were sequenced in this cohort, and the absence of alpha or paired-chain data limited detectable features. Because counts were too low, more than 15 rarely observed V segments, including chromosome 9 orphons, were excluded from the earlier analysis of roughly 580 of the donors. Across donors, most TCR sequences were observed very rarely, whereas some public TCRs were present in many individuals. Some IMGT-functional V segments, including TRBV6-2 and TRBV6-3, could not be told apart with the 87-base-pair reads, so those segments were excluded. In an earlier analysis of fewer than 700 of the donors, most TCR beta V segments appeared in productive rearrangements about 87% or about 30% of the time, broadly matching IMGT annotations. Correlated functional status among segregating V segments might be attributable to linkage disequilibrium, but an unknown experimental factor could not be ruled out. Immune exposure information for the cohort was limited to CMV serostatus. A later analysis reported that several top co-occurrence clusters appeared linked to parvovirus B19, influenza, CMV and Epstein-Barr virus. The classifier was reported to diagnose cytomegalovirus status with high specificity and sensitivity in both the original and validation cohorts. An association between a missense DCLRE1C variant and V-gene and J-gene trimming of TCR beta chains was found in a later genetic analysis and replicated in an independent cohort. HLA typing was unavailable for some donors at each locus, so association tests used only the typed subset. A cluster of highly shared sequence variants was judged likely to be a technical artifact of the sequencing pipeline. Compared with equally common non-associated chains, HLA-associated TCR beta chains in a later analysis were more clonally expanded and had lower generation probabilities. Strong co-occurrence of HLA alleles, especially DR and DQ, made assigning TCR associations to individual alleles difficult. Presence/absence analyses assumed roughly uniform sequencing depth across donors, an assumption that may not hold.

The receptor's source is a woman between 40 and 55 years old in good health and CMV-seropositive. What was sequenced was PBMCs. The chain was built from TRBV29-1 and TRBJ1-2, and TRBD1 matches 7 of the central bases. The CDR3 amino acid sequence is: CSVADRAGYGYTF. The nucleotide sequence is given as TGCAGCGTTGCTGACAGGGCAGGCTATGGCTACACCTTC.